This TCR beta chain emerged from a study of T cells in Graves' hyperthyroidism and ophthalmopathy. In the study overall: Upon initial diagnosis and before any treatment, peripheral blood was collected.

Of note for this clonotype: Its antigen remains unknown.

CDR1 and CDR2 (germline): MGHRA, YSYEKL. The V gene lost 1 base and the J gene lost 7 bases, with 18 bases spanning the gap. The CDR3 totals 16 residues. General study points: Ophthalmopathy got predicted by the model a median around 6.6 months before its onset. Ophthalmopathy was distinguished from stable hyperthyroidism by 13 V-J signatures.

An absence of ophthalmopathy progression within 18 months meant stable Graves' hyperthyroidism. RNA transcripts served as the template for amplifying TCR beta CDR3 regions. The study used the HTBI primer set for a first-round RT-PCR of the TCR CDR3. MiXCR was run by TCRdb on the multiplex PCR reads, yielding one entry per CDR3 protein. The table has 300,000 or so distinct CDR3 sequences, over 20% seen once. Material: blood. The chain has TRBV4-1 and TRBJ2-3; D may match TRBD1 or TRBD2 (6 bases each). The TCR originated in a woman aged 50 to 65 with Graves' hyperthyroidism. CDR3 in DNA: TGCGCCAGCAGCCAAGTGGGGGGCGCATCCCTCTATACGCAGTATTTT. Its protein product is CASSQVGGASLYTQYF.